Below, one T cell receptor (beta chain) is given with its context. The sample is drawn from a study of blood T cell repertoires in COVID-19. Study background: Donors in the United States, Italy and Spain gave samples during acute or convalescent COVID-19. Sources were T cells, B-cell-depleted T cells, or PBMCs; the material itself was cDNA or gDNA.

In the source study's methods: Estimation of nucleated cell counts relied on the amplification of reference gene primers. Data came from immunoSEQ multiplex PCR; TCRdb stores just in-frame clones and leaves some out. V and J calls and clone size are as listed in that table; D and trimming were resolved from the DNA. The table shows about 350,000 clones, with 91% occurring only once. The CDR3 length is 11 residues. Trimming removed 7 bases at V and 8 bases at J, with 11 bases between. Germline CDR1 and CDR2: MGHDK and SYGVNS. The origin of this receptor is a woman between 18 and 30 years old who had recovered from COVID-19. The chain carries TRBV25-1 and TRBJ2-5, with a possible D match to TRBD2 (6 bases). The sequencing sample was made of peripheral blood. CDR3 sequence: CASNTGVTQYF. The CDR3 bases are TGTGCCAGCAATACGGGAGTCACCCAGTACTTC. Drawing the rest from reference TRBV25-1 and TRBJ2-5, the complete variable domain is EADIYQTPRYLVIGTGKKITLECSQTMGHDKMYWYQQDPGMELHLIHYSYGVNSTEKGDLSSESTVSRIRTEHFPLTLESARPSHTSQYLCASNTGVTQYFGPGTRLLVL.